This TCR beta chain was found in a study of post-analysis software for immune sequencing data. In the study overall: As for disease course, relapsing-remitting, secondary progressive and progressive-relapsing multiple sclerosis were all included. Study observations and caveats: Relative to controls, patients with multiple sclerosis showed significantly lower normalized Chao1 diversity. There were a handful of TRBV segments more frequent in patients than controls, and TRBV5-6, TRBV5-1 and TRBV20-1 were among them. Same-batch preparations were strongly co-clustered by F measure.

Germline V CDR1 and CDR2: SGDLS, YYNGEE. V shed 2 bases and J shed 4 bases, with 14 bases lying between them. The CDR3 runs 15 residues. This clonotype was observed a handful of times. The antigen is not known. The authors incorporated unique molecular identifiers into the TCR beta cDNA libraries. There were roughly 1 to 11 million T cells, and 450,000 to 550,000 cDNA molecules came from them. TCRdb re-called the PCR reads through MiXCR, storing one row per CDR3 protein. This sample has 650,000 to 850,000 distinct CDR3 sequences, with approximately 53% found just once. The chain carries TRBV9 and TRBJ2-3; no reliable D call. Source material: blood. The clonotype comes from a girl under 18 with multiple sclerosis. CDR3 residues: CASSVYGVPPDTQYF. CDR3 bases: TGTGCCAGCAGCGTCTATGGGGTCCCCCCAGATACGCAGTATTTT.